Listed below are T cell receptor beta chains from one sample, sequenced in a study of blood T cell repertoires in COVID-19. TCRdb keeps only in-frame clones here, not all; method: immunoSEQ multiplex PCR. This table holds some 45,000 clones, about 80% found once. Sequencing was performed on peripheral blood. Every receptor here comes from a man in his 70s with acute or convalescent COVID-19. CDR3s include the opening cysteine and the closing phenylalanine or tryptophan. The size of a clone is reported for some rows only, either as once, few or many, or as a class for expanded clones.

TRBV11-2 once CASSSYRGAGEKLFF
TRBV29-1 NA CSVGGTETNTEAFF
TRBV18 NA CASSPSTAGGLYEQFF
TRBV7-9 medium-sized CASSLDPTTMNTEAFF
TRBV19 few CASSPKLQGNGYTF
TRBV7-2 NA CASSLAHNQPQHF
TRBV7-9 few CASSFTGINTEAFF
TRBV4-3 medium-sized CASSQAGRGGTEAFF
TRBV29-1 NA CSVEVGEVGTDTQYF
TRBV3-1/TRBV3-2 NA CASSQYFYEQYF
TRBV7-3 NA CASSPDRGEKLFF
TRBV5-4 few CASSLDRGYYGYTF
TRBV30 NA CAWSALAGQSNQPQHF
TRBV6-2/TRBV6-3 many CASSYRGSGANVLTF
TRBV27 NA CASSGTETSGNTQYF
TRBV4-1 NA CASRSIGGISNQPQHF
TRBV5-1 once CASSLQGDEQFF